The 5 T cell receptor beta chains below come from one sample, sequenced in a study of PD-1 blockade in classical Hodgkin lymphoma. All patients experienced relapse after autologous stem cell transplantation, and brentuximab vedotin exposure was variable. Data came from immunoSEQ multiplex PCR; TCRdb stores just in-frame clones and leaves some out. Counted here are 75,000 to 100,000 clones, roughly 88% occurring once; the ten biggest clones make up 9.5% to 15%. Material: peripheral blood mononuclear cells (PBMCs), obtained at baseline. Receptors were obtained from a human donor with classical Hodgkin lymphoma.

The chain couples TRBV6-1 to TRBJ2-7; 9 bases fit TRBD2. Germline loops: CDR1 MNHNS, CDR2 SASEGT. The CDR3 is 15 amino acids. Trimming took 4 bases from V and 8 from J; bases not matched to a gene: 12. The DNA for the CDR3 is TGTGCCAGCAGTGGGCAGCGGGAGGTCGTCTGGCAGCAGTACTTC. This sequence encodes CASSGQREVVWQQYF.

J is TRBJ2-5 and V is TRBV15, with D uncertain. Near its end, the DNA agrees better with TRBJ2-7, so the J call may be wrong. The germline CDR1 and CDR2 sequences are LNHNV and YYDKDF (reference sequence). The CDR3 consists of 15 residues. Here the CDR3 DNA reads TGTGCCACCAGCAGAGATTTACGGAGTGGCTACGAGCAGTACTTC. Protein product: CATSRDLRSGYEQYF.

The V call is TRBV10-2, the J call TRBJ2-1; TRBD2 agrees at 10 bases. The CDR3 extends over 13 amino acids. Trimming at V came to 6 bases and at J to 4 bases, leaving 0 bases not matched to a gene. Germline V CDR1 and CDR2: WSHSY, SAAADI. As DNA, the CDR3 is TGCGCCAGCAGACTAGCGGGATACAATGAGCAGTTCTTC. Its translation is CASRLAGYNEQFF.

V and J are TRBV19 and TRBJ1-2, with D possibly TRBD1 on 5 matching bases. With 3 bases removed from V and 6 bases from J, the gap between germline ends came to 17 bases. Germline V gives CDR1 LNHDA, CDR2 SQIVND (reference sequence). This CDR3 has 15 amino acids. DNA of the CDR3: TGTGCCAGTAGTATCTTAAGTGGCAGGGAGGATGGCTACACCTTC. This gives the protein CASSILSGREDGYTF.

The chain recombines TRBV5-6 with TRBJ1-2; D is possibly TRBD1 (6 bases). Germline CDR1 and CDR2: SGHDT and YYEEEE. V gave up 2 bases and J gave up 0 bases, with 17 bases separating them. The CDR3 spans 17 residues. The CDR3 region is CASSFPPQGPPNYGYTF. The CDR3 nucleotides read TGTGCCAGCAGCTTCCCCCCCCAGGGGCCCCCTAACTATGGCTACACCTTC.